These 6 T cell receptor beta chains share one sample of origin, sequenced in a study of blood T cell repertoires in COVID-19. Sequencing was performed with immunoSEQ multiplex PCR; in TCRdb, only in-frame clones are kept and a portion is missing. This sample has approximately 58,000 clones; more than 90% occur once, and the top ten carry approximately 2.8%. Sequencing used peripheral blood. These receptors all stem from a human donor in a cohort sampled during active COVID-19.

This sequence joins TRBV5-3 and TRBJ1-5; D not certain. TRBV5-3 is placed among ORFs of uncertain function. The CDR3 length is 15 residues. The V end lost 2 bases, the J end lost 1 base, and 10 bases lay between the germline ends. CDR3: CARSFTDSSNQPQHF. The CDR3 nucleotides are TGTGCCAGAAGCTTCACAGATTCGAGCAATCAGCCCCAGCATTTT.

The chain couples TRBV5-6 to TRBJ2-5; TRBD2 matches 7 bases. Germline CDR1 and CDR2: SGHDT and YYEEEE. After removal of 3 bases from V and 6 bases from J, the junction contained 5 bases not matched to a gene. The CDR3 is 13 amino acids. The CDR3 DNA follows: TGTGCCAGCAGCTATGGCGGGGGAAAGACCCAGTACTTC. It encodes CASSYGGGKTQYF.

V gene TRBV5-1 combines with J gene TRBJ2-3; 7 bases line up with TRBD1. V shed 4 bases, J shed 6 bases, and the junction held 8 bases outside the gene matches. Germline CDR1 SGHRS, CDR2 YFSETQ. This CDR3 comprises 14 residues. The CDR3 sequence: CASSRAGGWDTQYF. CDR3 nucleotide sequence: TGCGCCAGCAGCCGGGCAGGGGGTTGGGATACGCAGTATTTT. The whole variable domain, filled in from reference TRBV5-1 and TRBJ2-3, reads KAGVTQTPRYLIKTRGQQVTLSCSPISGHRSVSWYQQTPGQGLQFLFEYFSETQRNKGNFPGRFSGRQFSNSRSEMNVSTLELGDSALYLCASSRAGGWDTQYFGPGTRLTVL.

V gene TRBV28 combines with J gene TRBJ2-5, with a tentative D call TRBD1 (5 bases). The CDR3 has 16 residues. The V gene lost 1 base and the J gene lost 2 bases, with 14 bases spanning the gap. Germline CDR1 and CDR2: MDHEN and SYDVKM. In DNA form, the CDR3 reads TGTGCCAGCAGTTTATCGTTTTTGGGGCATCAAGAGACCCAGTACTTC. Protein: CASSLSFLGHQETQYF.

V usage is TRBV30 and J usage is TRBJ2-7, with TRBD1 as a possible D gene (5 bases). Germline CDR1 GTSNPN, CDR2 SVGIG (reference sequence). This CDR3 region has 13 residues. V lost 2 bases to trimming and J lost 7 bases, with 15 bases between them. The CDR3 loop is CAWSSGLAEEQYV. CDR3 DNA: TGTGCCTGGAGTTCAGGGTTGGCGGAGGAGCAGTACGTC.

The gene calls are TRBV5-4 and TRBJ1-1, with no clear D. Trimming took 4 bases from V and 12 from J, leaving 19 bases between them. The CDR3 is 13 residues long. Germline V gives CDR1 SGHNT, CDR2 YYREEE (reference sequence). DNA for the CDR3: TGTGCCAGCAGCCTGGGTGTTAACTCCTCTCCTTTCTTT. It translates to CASSLGVNSSPFF.